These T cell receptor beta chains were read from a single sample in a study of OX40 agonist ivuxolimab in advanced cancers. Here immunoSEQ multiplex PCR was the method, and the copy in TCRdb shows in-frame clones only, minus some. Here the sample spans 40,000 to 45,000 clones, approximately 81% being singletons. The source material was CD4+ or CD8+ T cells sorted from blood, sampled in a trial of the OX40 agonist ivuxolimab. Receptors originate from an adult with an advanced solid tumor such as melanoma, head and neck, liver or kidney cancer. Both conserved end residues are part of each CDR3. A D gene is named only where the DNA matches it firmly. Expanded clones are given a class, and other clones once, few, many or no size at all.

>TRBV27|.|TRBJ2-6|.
CASSFLQGTGANVLTF
TGTGCCAGCAGTTTTTTACAGGGAACTGGGGCCAACGTCCTGACTTTC
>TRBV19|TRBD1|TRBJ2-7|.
CASSKGQGASYEQYF
TGTGCCAGTAGTAAGGGGCAGGGGGCATCCTACGAGCAGTACTTC
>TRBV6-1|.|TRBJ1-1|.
CATAGGWNTEAFF
TGTGCCACTGCGGGGGGCTGGAACACTGAAGCTTTCTTT
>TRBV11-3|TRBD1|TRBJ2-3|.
CASSPRTGSTDTQYF
TGTGCCAGCAGCCCCCGGACAGGTAGCACAGATACGCAGTATTTT
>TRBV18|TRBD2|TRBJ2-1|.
CASSPPGLAFNEQFF
TGTGCCAGCTCACCACCCGGACTAGCGTTCAATGAGCAGTTCTTC
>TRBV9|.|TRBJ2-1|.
CASSFRMRLGDEQFF
TGTGCCAGCAGCTTCCGGATGAGACTGGGGGATGAGCAGTTCTTC
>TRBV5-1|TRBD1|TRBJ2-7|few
CASSWGQGGYEQYF
TGCGCCAGCAGCTGGGGACAGGGGGGCTACGAGCAGTACTTC
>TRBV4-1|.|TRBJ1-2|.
CASSQGGEGVRNYGYTF
TGCGCCAGCAGCCAAGGGGGAGAGGGAGTGAGGAACTATGGCTACACCTTC
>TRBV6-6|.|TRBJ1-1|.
CASRTDTEAFF
TGTGCCAGTAGGACAGACACTGAAGCTTTCTTT
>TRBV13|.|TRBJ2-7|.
CASSLRYEQYF
TGTGCCAGCAGCTTAAGATACGAGCAGTACTTC
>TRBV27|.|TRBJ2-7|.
CASRPDRLGYEQYF
TGTGCCAGCAGGCCTGACAGGCTCGGGTACGAGCAGTACTTC
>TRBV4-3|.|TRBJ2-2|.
CASSQDWVGYTGELFF
TGCGCCAGCAGCCAAGACTGGGTGGGGTACACCGGGGAGCTGTTTTTT
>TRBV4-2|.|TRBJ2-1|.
CASSFLSASSSYNEQFF
TGTGCCAGCAGCTTCCTTAGCGCCTCGAGCTCCTACAATGAGCAGTTCTTC
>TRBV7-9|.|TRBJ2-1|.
CASSPEAGFAYNEQFF
TGTGCCAGCAGCCCCGAGGCTGGGTTTGCGTACAATGAGCAGTTCTTC
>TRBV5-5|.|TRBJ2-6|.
CASSQDLTTGANVLTF
TGTGCCAGCAGCCAAGATCTCACAACTGGGGCCAACGTCCTGACTTTC
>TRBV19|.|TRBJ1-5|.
CASRTTRTELGWPQHF
TGTGCCAGTAGAACGACCCGTACAGAGCTGGGTTGGCCCCAGCATTTT